This T cell receptor (beta chain) originates from a study of T cell repertoires in cytomegalovirus infection. About the study: Recently identified HLA-C-restricted CMV epitopes and well-studied HLA-B-restricted CMV epitopes were used by the study. Both CMV infection and a matching HLA type were indicated by public TCR beta signatures. The study, taken as a whole, reports: Dominant in the ex vivo response were TCR beta clonotypes restricted by HLA-C and specific for CMV. Adding up the frequency of public TCR beta families identified people who carried CMV plus the relevant HLA.

There are many counts of this clonotype. Its antigen remains unidentified. CDR1 and CDR2 (germline): SGHVS, FQNEAQ. Trimming took 5 bases from V and 4 from J; bases not matched to a gene: 11. The CDR3 spans 17 residues. TCRdb re-called the reads through MiXCR, storing one row per CDR3 protein. Of 100,000 or so distinct CDR3 sequences in the sample, 25% to 30% were seen once. The gene calls are TRBV7-8 and TRBJ1-1; 12 positions match TRBD1. This receptor was obtained from a human donor in good health (CMV status not recorded). Some clones in this sample may be carry-over from other donors' samples. This specimen was CD8+ T cells from cultured PBMCs, taken from culture after CMV antigen stimulation. This CDR3 reads CASSQSGTGGPGTEAFF. As DNA, the CDR3 is TGTGCCAGCAGCCAATCCGGGACAGGGGGCCCGGGCACTGAAGCTTTCTTT.